These 2 T cell receptor beta chains were sequenced from one sample in a study of T cell repertoires in cytomegalovirus infection. TCRdb analysed the reads with MiXCR anew, one entry per CDR3 protein. The data contain some 400,000 distinct CDR3 sequences, around a sixth of them singletons. The sequencing input was PBMCs. These receptors were taken from a human donor in good health (CMV status not recorded). Some clones in this sample may be carry-over from other donors' samples.

This clonotype was detected only a few times. This sequence joins TRBV20-1 and TRBJ1-6, with TRBD1 matching 7 bases. The CDR3 has 15 amino acids. The V gene end was trimmed by 6 bases and the J gene end by 6 bases; junction bases not matched to a gene: 11. Per germline, CDR1 DFQATT and CDR2 SNEGSKA (reference sequence). The CDR3 DNA reads TGCAGTGCCCGAGCGGGACAGAGTACTAATTCACCCCTCCACTTT. Protein sequence: CSARAGQSTNSPLHF.

This clonotype has a handful of counts. The chain uses TRBV20-1 and TRBJ2-1; 12 bases line up with TRBD2. The CDR3 spans 18 residues. Germline loops: CDR1 DFQATT, CDR2 SNEGSKA (reference sequence). Trimming at V came to 1 base and at J to 3 bases, leaving 10 bases not matched to a gene. The CDR3 loop is CSARVLAGGGSLYNEQFF. Written as DNA, the CDR3 is TGCAGTGCTAGAGTACTAGCGGGAGGCGGGTCCCTCTACAATGAGCAGTTCTTC.